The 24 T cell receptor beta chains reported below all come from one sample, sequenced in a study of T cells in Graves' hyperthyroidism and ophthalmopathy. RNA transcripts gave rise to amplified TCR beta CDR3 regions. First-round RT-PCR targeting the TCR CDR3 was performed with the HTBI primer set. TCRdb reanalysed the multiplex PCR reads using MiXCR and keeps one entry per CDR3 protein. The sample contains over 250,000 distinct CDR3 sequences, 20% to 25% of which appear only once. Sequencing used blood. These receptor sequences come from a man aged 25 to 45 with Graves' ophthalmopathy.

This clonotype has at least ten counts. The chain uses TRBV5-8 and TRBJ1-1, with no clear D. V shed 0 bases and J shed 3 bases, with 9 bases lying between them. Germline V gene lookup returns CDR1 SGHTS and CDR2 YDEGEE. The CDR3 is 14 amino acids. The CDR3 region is CASSLALGDTEAFF. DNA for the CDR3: TGTGCCAGCAGCTTGGCACTTGGGGACACTGAAGCTTTCTTT. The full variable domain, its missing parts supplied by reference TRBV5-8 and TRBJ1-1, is EAGVTQSPTHLIKTRGQQATLRCSPISGHTSVYWYQQALGLGLQFLLWYDEGEERNRGNFPPRFSGRQFPNYSSELNVNALELEDSALYLCASSLALGDTEAFFGQGTRLTVV.

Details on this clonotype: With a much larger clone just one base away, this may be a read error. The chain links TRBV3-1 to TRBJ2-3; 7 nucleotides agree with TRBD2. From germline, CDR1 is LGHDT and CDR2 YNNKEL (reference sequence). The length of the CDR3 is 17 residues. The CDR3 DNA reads TGTGCCAGCAGCCAAGATACCCGGGGACTAACCACAGATACGCGGTATTTT. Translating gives CASSQDTRGLTTDTRYF.

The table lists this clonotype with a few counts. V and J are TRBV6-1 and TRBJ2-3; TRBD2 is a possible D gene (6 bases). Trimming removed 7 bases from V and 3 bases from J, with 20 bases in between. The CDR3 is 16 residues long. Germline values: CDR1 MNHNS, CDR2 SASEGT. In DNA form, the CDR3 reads TGTGCCAGCACCAAACTCGGAGGGCCGATGACAGATACGCAGTATTTT. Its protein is CASTKLGGPMTDTQYF.

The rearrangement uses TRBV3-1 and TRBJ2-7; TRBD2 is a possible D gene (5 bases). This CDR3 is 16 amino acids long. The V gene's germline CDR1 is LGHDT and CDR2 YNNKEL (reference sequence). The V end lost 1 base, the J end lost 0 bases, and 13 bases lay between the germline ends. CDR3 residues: CASSQVARTGSYEQYF. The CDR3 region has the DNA TGTGCCAGCAGCCAAGTTGCTCGGACTGGCTCCTACGAGCAGTACTTC.

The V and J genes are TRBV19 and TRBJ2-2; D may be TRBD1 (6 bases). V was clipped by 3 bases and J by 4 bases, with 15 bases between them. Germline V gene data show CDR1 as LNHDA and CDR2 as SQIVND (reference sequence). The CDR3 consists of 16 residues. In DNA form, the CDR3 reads TGTGCCAGTAGTATCAATCCCCAGGGGCGCACCGGGGAGCTGTTTTTT. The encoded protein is CASSINPQGRTGELFF. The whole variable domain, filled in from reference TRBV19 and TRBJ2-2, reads DGGITQSPKYLFRKEGQNVTLSCEQNLNHDAMYWYRQDPGQGLRLIYYSQIVNDFQKGDIAEGYSVSREKKESFPLTVTSAQKNPTAFYLCASSINPQGRTGELFFGEGSRLTVL.

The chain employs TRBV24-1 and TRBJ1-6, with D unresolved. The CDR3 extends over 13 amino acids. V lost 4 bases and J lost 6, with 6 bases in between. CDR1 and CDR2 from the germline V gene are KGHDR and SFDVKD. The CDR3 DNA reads TGTGCCACCAGTGACGGATTTAATTCACCCCTCCACTTT. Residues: CATSDGFNSPLHF.

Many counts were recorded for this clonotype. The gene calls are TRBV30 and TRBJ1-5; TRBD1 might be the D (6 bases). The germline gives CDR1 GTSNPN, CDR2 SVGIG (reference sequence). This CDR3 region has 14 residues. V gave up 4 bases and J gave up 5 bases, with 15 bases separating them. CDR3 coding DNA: TGTGCCTGGAAGGTACAGGGAGCCGATCAGCCCCAGCATTTT. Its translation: CAWKVQGADQPQHF.

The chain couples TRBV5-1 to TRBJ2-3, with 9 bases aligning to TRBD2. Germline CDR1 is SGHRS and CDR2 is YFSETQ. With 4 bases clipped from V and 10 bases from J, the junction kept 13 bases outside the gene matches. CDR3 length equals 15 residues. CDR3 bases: TGCGCCAGCAGCCCTTCGGCGGGAGGGCCACGTTCGCAGTATTTT. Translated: CASSPSAGGPRSQYF.

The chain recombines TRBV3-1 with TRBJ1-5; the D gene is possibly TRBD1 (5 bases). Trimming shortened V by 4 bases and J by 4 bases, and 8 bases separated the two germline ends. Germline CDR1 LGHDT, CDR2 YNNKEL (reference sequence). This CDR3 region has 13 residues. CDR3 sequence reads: CASSRGANQPQHF. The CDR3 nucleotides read TGTGCCAGCAGCCGGGGCGCGAATCAGCCCCAGCATTTT.

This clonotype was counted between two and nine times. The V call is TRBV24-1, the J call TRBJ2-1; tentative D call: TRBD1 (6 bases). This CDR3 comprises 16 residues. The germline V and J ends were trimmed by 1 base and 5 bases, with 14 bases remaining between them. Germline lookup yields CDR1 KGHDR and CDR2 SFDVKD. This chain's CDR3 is CATSDLPGTPNNEQFF. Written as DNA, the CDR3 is TGTGCCACCAGTGATTTACCCGGGACACCCAACAATGAGCAGTTCTTC.

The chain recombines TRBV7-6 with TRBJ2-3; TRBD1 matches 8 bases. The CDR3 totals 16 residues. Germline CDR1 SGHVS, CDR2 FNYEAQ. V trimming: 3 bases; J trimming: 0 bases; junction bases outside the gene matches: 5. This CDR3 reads CASSLDRTGSTDTQYF. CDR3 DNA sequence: TGTGCCAGCAGCTTGGACAGGACAGGGAGCACAGATACGCAGTATTTT.

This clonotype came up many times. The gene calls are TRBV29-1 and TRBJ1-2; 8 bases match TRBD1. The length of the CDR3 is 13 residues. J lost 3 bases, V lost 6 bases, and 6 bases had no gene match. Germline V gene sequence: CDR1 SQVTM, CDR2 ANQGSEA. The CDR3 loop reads CSVRGTGDYGYTF. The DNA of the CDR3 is TGCAGCGTCCGTGGGACAGGCGACTATGGCTACACCTTC.

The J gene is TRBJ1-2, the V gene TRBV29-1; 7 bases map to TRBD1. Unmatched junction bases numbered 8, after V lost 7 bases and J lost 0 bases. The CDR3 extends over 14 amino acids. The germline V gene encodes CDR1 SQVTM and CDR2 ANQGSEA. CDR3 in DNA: TGCAGCGCCGCCACAGGGGCGACTAACTATGGCTACACCTTC. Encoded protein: CSAATGATNYGYTF.

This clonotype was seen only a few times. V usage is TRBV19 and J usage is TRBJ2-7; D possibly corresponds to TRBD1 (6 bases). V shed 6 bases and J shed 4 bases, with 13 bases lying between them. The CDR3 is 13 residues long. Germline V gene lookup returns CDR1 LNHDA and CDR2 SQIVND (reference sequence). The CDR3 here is CASRRTGLYEQYF. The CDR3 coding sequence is TGTGCCAGTAGAAGAACAGGGCTTTACGAGCAGTACTTC.

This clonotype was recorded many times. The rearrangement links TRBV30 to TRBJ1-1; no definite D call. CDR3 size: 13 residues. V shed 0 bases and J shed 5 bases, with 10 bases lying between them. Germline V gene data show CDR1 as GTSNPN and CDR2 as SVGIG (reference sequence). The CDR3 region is CAWSVLGRTEAFF. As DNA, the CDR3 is TGTGCCTGGAGTGTCCTGGGCCGGACTGAAGCTTTCTTT.

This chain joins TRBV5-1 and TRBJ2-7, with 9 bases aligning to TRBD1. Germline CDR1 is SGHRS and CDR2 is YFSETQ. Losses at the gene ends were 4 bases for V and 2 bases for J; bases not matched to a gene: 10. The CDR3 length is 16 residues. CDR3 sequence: CASSLGRTGVTYEQYF. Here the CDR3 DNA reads TGCGCCAGCAGCCTGGGAAGGACAGGGGTAACCTACGAGCAGTACTTC.

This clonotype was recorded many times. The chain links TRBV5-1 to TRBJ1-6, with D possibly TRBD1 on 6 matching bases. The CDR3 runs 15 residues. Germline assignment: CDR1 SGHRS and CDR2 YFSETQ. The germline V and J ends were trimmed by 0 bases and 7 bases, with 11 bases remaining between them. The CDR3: CASSLEGQRNSPLHF. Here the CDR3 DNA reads TGCGCCAGCAGCTTGGAGGGACAACGAAATTCACCCCTCCACTTT.

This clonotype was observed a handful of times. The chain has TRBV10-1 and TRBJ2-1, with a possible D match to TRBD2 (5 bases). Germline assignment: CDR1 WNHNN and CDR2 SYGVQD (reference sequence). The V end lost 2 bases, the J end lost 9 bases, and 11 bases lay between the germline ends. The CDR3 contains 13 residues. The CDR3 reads CASSETRSGEQFF. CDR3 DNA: TGCGCCAGCAGTGAGACCCGAAGCGGTGAGCAGTTCTTC.

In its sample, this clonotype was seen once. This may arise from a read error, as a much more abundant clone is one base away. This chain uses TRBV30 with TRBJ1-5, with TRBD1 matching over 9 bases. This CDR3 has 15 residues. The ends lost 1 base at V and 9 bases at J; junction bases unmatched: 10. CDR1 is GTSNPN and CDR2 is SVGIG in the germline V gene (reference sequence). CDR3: CAWSAGQGRDRPQHF. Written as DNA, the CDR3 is TGTGCCTGGAGTGCAGGACAGGGGCGAGATCGGCCCCAGCATTTT.

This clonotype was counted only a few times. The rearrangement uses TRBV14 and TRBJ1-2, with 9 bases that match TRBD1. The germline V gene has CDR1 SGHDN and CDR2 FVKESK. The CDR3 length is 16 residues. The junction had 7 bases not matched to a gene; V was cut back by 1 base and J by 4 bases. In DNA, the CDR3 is TGTGCCAGCAGCCAAGTGAACAGGGGGCTAGGCTATGGCTACACCTTC. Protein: CASSQVNRGLGYGYTF. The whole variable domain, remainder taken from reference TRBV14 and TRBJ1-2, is EAGVTQFPSHSVIEKGQTVTLRCDPISGHDNLYWYRRVMGKEIKFLLHFVKESKQDESGMPNNRFLAERTGGTYSTLKVQPAELEDSGVYFCASSQVNRGLGYGYTFGSGTRLTVV.

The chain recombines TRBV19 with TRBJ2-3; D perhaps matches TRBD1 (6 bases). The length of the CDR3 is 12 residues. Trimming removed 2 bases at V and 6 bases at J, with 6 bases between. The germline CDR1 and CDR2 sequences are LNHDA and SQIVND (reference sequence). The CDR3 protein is CASSIQGDTQYF. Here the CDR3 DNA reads TGTGCCAGTAGTATACAGGGGGATACGCAGTATTTT.

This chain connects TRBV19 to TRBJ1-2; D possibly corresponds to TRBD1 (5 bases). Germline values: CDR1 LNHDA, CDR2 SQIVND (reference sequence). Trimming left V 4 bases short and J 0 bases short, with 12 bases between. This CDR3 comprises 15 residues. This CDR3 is CASSTNRRPNYGYTF. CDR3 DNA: TGTGCCAGTAGTACCAACAGGCGCCCTAACTATGGCTACACCTTC.

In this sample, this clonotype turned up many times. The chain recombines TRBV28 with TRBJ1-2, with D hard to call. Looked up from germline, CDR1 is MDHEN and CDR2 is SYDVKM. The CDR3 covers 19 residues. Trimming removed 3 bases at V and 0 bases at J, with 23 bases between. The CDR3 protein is CASSFNVVQAPSANYGYTF. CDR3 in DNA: TGTGCCAGCAGTTTTAATGTGGTGCAGGCCCCCAGCGCTAACTATGGCTACACCTTC.

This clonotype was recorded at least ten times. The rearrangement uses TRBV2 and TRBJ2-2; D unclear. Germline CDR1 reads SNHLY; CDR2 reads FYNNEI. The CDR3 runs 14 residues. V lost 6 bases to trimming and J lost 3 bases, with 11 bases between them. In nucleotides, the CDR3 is TGTGCCAGCAGGGCGGCAACAGACACCGGGGAGCTGTTTTTT. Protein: CASRAATDTGELFF. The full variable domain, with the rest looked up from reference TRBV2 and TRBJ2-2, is EPEVTQTPSHQVTQMGQEVILRCVPISNHLYFYWYRQILGQKVEFLVSFYNNEISEKSEIFDDQFSVERPDGSNFTLKIRSTKLEDSAMYFCASRAATDTGELFFGEGSRLTVL.